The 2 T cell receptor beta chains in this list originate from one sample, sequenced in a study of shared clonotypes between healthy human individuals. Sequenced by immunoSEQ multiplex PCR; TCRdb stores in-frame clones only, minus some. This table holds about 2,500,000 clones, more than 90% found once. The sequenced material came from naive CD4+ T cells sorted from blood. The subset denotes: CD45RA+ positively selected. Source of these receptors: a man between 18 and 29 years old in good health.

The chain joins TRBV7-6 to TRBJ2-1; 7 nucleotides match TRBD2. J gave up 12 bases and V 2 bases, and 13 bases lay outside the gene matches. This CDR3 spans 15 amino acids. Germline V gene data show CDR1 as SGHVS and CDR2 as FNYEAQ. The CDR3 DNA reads TGTGCCAGCAGCTTATCTGGTGCGGCTGGGAGGGGGCAGTTCTTC. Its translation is CASSLSGAAGRGQFF.

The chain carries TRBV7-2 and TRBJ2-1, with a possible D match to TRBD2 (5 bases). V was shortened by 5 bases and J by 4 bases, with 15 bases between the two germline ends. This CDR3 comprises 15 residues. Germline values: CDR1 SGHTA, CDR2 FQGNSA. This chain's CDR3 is CASSQTSGNYNEQFF. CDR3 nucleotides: TGTGCCAGCAGCCAAACGTCGGGGAATTACAATGAGCAGTTCTTC.